The sequence of this TCR beta chain was determined in a study of T cell repertoires in cytomegalovirus infection. TCRdb reprocessed the reads via MiXCR and lists one record per CDR3 protein. The sample has approximately 770,000 distinct CDR3 sequences, 25% to 35% seen once. As regards this clonotype: The antigen is not known.

CDR1 and CDR2 (germline): KGHDR, SFDVKD. This CDR3 is 16 amino acids long. V was pared by 10 bases and J by 2 bases, with 11 bases of the junction left unmatched. This sequence joins TRBV24-1 and TRBJ2-3; 10 bases agree with TRBD1. The origin of this receptor is a human donor in good health (CMV status not recorded). Some clones in this sample may be carry-over from other donors' samples. The sequences come from cultured CD8+ T cells from PBMCs, collected from culture after CMV antigen stimulation. The CDR3 sequence is CATSPGTGVYTDTQYF. The CDR3 nucleotides read TGTGCCACAAGTCCCGGGACAGGGGTTTACACAGATACGCAGTATTTT.